One sample yielded the 22 T cell receptor beta chains listed below, sequenced in a study of blood T cell repertoires in COVID-19. Generated by immunoSEQ multiplex PCR, the TCRdb table keeps only in-frame clones and is missing some. The sample gives over 250,000 clones, nearly 90% of which show up once; more than 1.5% is in the top ten. Sequenced: PBMCs or T cells enriched from blood (not recorded which). These receptors were obtained from a woman aged 55-69 years who had recovered from COVID-19.

The chain employs TRBV5-4 and TRBJ1-2, with 7 bases matching TRBD1. The V gene end was trimmed by 0 bases and the J gene end by 4 bases; junction bases not matched to a gene: 3. Germline V lookup: CDR1 SGHNT, CDR2 YYREEE (reference sequence). The CDR3 is 14 amino acids. This chain's CDR3 is CASSLENRGYGYTF. The DNA of the CDR3 is TGTGCCAGCAGCTTGGAGAACAGGGGCTATGGCTACACCTTC.

The CDR3 DNA follows: TGTGCCAGCAGTCCGGACAGTTTGGGCACTGAAGCTTTCTTT. Protein sequence: CASSPDSLGTEAFF. The chain uses TRBV2 and TRBJ1-1, with a tentative D call TRBD1 (6 bases). The ends were cut back, 5 bases at V and 4 bases at J, with 14 bases in the middle. CDR1 SNHLY and CDR2 FYNNEI come from the germline V gene. The length of the CDR3 is 14 residues.

This clone has just one count. This sequence joins TRBV5-1 and TRBJ2-3; TRBD1 aligns across 10 bases. The CDR3 has 15 amino acids. The V and J ends lost 4 bases and 4 bases, in that order; junction bases with no gene match: 6. The germline gives CDR1 SGHRS, CDR2 YFSETQ. This CDR3 reads CASSNRDRGPDTQYF. The CDR3 DNA is TGCGCCAGCAGCAACCGGGACAGGGGACCAGATACGCAGTATTTT.

The table lists this clone with a count of one. This chain connects TRBV30 to TRBJ2-3; 8 bases line up with TRBD2. With 5 bases clipped from V and 7 bases from J, the junction kept 8 bases outside the gene matches. Germline CDR1 is GTSNPN and CDR2 is SVGIG (reference sequence). The CDR3 runs 13 residues. For the CDR3, the DNA is TGTGCCTGGCAACTAGCGGCGGCCCATACGCAGTATTTT. Encoded protein: CAWQLAAAHTQYF. Full variable domain (missing parts from reference TRBV30 and TRBJ2-3): SQTIHQWPATLVQPVGSPLSLECTVEGTSNPNLYWYRQAAGRGLQLLFYSVGIGQISSEVPQNLSASRPQDRQFILSSKKLLLSDSGFYLCAWQLAAAHTQYFGPGTRLTVL.

V is TRBV11-3 and J is TRBJ2-1; 11 bases line up with TRBD2. The V gene's germline CDR1 is SGHNT and CDR2 YENEEA. This CDR3 is 16 amino acids long. Germline trimming cut 5 bases from V and 4 bases from J; bases unmatched to any gene: 7. The CDR3 DNA sequence: TGTGCCAGCAGCCCCCGACTAGCGGGAAATTACAATGAGCAGTTCTTC. Residues: CASSPRLAGNYNEQFF.

The genes are TRBV24-1 and TRBJ2-1, with 8 positions matching TRBD1. This CDR3 has 16 residues. CDR1 KGHDR and CDR2 SFDVKD come from the germline V gene. After removal of 1 base from V and 5 bases from J, the junction contained 6 bases not matched to a gene. The CDR3 spells CATSDLDRGTDNEQFF. Written as DNA, the CDR3 is TGTGCCACCAGTGATTTAGACAGGGGAACTGACAATGAGCAGTTCTTC.

The V and J genes are TRBV2 and TRBJ1-1; no firm D call. V was clipped by 6 bases and J by 0 bases, with 8 bases between them. The CDR3 covers 13 residues. Germline V gene lookup returns CDR1 SNHLY and CDR2 FYNNEI. CDR3 bases: TGTGCCAGCAGAGAGAGAATGAACACTGAAGCTTTCTTT. This translates into CASRERMNTEAFF.

The V gene is TRBV6-5, the J gene TRBJ1-2; weak D call: TRBD1 (6 bases). Germline V lookup: CDR1 MNHEY, CDR2 SVGAGI. The CDR3 has 15 amino acids. With 0 bases removed from V and 4 bases from J, the gap between germline ends came to 12 bases. CDR3 DNA: TGTGCCAGCAGTTACTCTGGGGGCGTTGGCTATGGCTACACCTTC. The encoded protein is CASSYSGGVGYGYTF.

The chain has TRBV7-2 and TRBJ2-1, with 8 nucleotides matching TRBD1. The CDR3 is 12 amino acids. CDR1 and CDR2 (germline): SGHTA, FQGNSA. The junction had 7 bases not matched to a gene; V was cut back by 8 bases and J by 10 bases. The CDR3: CASDQGAGEQFF. CDR3 nucleotide sequence: TGTGCCAGCGACCAGGGGGCGGGAGAGCAGTTCTTC.

V is TRBV24-1 and J is TRBJ1-2, with D uncertain. The V end lost 4 bases, the J end lost 6 bases, and 8 bases lay between the germline ends. The germline V gene encodes CDR1 KGHDR and CDR2 SFDVKD. The CDR3 is 12 residues long. CDR3 region: CATSDSSDGYTF. The CDR3 DNA reads as TGTGCCACCAGTGACTCCTCGGATGGCTACACCTTC.

The J gene is TRBJ1-5, the V gene TRBV5-1, with TRBD1 matching over 7 bases. The CDR3 consists of 13 residues. CDR1 is SGHRS and CDR2 is YFSETQ in the germline V gene. V lost 8 bases, J lost 5 bases, and 7 bases stayed unmatched. CDR3 protein: CASRQGSDQPQHF. The CDR3 bases are TGCGCCAGTCGACAGGGATCAGATCAGCCCCAGCATTTT.

The chain is built from TRBV5-1 and TRBJ2-5; D possibly corresponds to TRBD2 (6 bases). Trimming pared 5 bases from V and 5 bases from J, leaving 7 bases between. The CDR3 runs 11 residues. Germline assignment: CDR1 SGHRS and CDR2 YFSETQ. The CDR3 region has the DNA TGCGCCAGCAGTCGGGGGGAGACCCAGTACTTC. Amino acid sequence: CASSRGETQYF.

A single count supports this clone. The chain recombines TRBV21-1 with TRBJ1-1. TRBV21-1 is a listed pseudogene. CDR3 length: 14 residues. In nucleotides, the CDR3 is TGTGCCAGCAGAGGCGGGGGTCGGGACACTGAAGCTTTCTTT. Translation: CASRGGGRDTEAFF.

This clone occurred a few times. The chain is built from TRBV5-6 and TRBJ2-7, with 8 bases lining up with TRBD1. Germline values: CDR1 SGHDT, CDR2 YYEEEE. The CDR3 is made up of 14 amino acids. V lost 4 bases, J lost 5 bases, and 8 bases stayed unmatched. The CDR3 coding sequence is TGTGCCAGCAGCATCCAGGGGGCTACAGACGAGCAGTACTTC. This gives the protein CASSIQGATDEQYF.

The rearrangement links TRBV5-4 to TRBJ1-1; D remains unclear. The V end lost 2 bases, the J end lost 4 bases, and 12 bases lay between the germline ends. This CDR3 has 14 amino acids. CDR1 and CDR2 from the germline V gene are SGHNT and YYREEE (reference sequence). The CDR3 sequence is CASSFNVRGTEAFF. The CDR3 DNA is TGTGCCAGCAGCTTTAACGTCCGGGGCACTGAAGCTTTCTTT.

This clone turned up a few times. V usage is TRBV6-2 or TRBV6-3 and J usage is TRBJ2-3; 9 positions match TRBD2. After removal of 0 bases from V and 1 base from J, the junction contained 2 bases not matched to a gene. CDR1 and CDR2 (germline): MNHEY, SVGEGT. This CDR3 is 16 amino acids long. Here the CDR3 reads CASSYSAGGGTDTQYF. In DNA, the CDR3 is TGTGCCAGCAGTTACTCAGCGGGAGGAGGCACAGATACGCAGTATTTT.

The chain couples TRBV19 to TRBJ2-7; perhaps TRBD1 as D (5 bases). The CDR3 spans 14 residues. Trimming took off 1 base at V and 4 bases at J, with 11 bases between the two ends. Germline CDR1 reads LNHDA; CDR2 reads SQIVND (reference sequence). The CDR3 nucleotides are TGTGCCAGTAGTATAGTCCAGGGAAATTACGAGCAGTACTTC. As protein: CASSIVQGNYEQYF.

V and J are TRBV3-1 (or the pseudogene TRBV3-2) and TRBJ2-5, with D tentatively TRBD1 (6 bases). Germline CDR1 and CDR2: LGHDT and YNNKEL (reference sequence). V shed 3 bases and J shed 1 base, with 12 bases lying between them. The length of the CDR3 is 15 residues. In DNA form, the CDR3 reads TGTGCCAGCAGCCACGACGGACAGTTCCAAGAGACCCAGTACTTC. Residues: CASSHDGQFQETQYF.

J is TRBJ2-7 and V is TRBV2, with 8 bases lining up with TRBD1. The CDR3 totals 14 residues. CDR1 is SNHLY and CDR2 is FYNNEI in the germline V gene. V lost 4 bases and J lost 3; bases outside the gene matches: 5. The CDR3 nucleotides are TGTGCCAGCAGTGTAAGAGACAGGGGCTACGAGCAGTACTTC. The encoded protein is CASSVRDRGYEQYF.

V is TRBV19 and J is TRBJ2-5; TRBD2 agrees at 9 bases. The length of the CDR3 is 14 residues. The ends lost 5 bases at V and 4 bases at J; junction bases unmatched: 5. Germline loops: CDR1 LNHDA, CDR2 SQIVND (reference sequence). For the CDR3, the DNA is TGTGCCAGTAGTCGTAGCGGGAGTCGAGAGACCCAGTACTTC. As protein: CASSRSGSRETQYF.

This clone occurred once. This rearrangement joins TRBV5-8 to TRBJ1-5, with no clear D. CDR1 and CDR2 (germline): SGHTS, YDEGEE. V was pared by 1 base and J by 6 bases, with 14 bases between. This CDR3 region has 15 residues. CDR3 nucleotide sequence: TGTGCCAGCAGCTTGATAGAGTCTCGTGGTCAGCCCCAGCATTTT. Amino acids: CASSLIESRGQPQHF.

V usage is TRBV3-1 (or the pseudogene TRBV3-2) and J usage is TRBJ2-1, with 14 positions matching TRBD2. The germline CDR1 and CDR2 sequences are LGHDT and YNNKEL (reference sequence). The CDR3 is 16 residues long. J was trimmed by 9 bases and V by 4 bases; bases with no gene match: 8. The CDR3 here is CASSPGTSGRGGEQFF. The CDR3 region has the DNA TGTGCCAGCAGCCCCGGGACTAGCGGGAGAGGGGGTGAGCAGTTCTTC.